This T cell receptor beta chain was identified during a study of T cell repertoires in cytomegalovirus infection. Across the study: Public TCR beta signatures were indicative of both CMV infection and a matching HLA type.

TCRdb ran MiXCR on the reads and lists one entry per CDR3 protein. The repertoire holds about 360,000 distinct CDR3 sequences, with about a sixth as singletons. This CDR3 is 17 amino acids long. V was shortened by 1 base and J by 0 bases, with 12 bases between the two germline ends. The V gene's germline CDR1 is SGHVS and CDR2 FNYEAQ. Study-level results: HLA-C-restricted TCR beta clonotypes specific for CMV led the ex vivo response. There were carriers of CMV plus the relevant HLA, and cumulative public TCR beta family frequency identified them.

This clonotype was detected a few times. Antigen specificity is unknown. V usage is TRBV7-6 and J usage is TRBJ1-4; no definite D call. The sequenced sample was PBMCs. The clonotype comes from a human donor in good health (CMV status not recorded). Some clones in this sample may be carry-over from other donors' samples. In nucleotides, the CDR3 is TGTGCCAGCAGCTTAGGGGATCGGCCCACAACTAATGAAAAACTGTTTTTT. Translation gives CASSLGDRPTTNEKLFF.